This T cell receptor beta chain was captured by sequencing in a study of vaccination effects on CD4 cells after COVID-19 (dated by TCRdb to between 2021 and 2024). Broadly, across the study: Post-vaccine samples across the study were collected a median of 72 days after the second dose, with a range of 14 to 241. The Oncomine TCR Beta short-read assay on an Illumina iSeq 100 was used to sequence cultures from other donors in the study. The full study included some 10 COVID-19 convalescent patients and a few SARS-CoV-2-naive healthy vaccine recipients. SARS-CoV-2 spike-specific CD4+ TCR repertoires from before and after mRNA vaccination were compared in COVID-19 convalescent patients and in infection-naive vaccine recipients.

On this clone: Its antigen has not been determined. No qualities accompany the bases; no much larger clone lies one base away.

The study at large found these results: The study was limited by a small number of convalescent patients and lacked early post-infection timepoints. Clones induced by infection and clones induced by vaccination both contracted markedly at late timepoints after vaccination, which fits with T cell responses waning over time. Among healthy vaccine recipients, nearly all vaccine-induced clones were SARS-CoV-2 mono-reactive, and only 1 of 255 was cross-reactive with common cold coronaviruses.

Library prep was done by the immunoSEQ multiplex PCR assay. DNA from the cultured and isolated CD4+ T cells underwent TCR beta CDR3 sequencing. On the authors' methods: Non-productive TCR sequences were discarded, and reads were trimmed to the CDR3 region, with only CDR3s of 7 or more amino acids retained. The MANAFEST web app was used to identify antigen-specific clonotypes by comparing expansion in peptide wells with expansion in reference cultures. Positive clones required FDR<0.05 expansion versus reference and all other wells, odds ratio above 5, and frequency above 0.1% in two replicate wells. Cross-reactive clonotypes were defined as significantly expanded in SARS-CoV-2 spike wells and in at least one common cold coronavirus spike condition. Using the stringdist R package, CDR3 similarity was measured by Levenshtein distance, and unrooted trees were constructed with ape in R 3.6.1. TCRdb holds this immuneACCESS table with in-frame rearrangements only. Some clones are missing; in checked studies, unresolved V genes explain under half, and the rest has no known cause. V and J calls and clone size are copied from that table; D and trimming were computed from the DNA. The sample records roughly 32,000 clones, around three quarters of which are singletons. Together, the top ten hold about 12% of the sample.

To identify antigen-specific CD4+ T cell clonotypes by their expansion, the ViraFEST assay first stimulated PBMC with viral peptide pools and then applied TCR sequencing. After roughly 11 days of culture, CD4+ T cells were isolated with the EasySep CD4+ T cell isolation kit. Each participant got two doses of an mRNA SARS-CoV-2 vaccine, either BNT162b2 or mRNA-1273. Healthy vaccine recipients had no prior SARS-CoV-2 infection, confirmed by negative nucleocapsid antibodies before and after vaccination. Each well held over 1.5 million PBMC cultured in IMDM containing approximately 5% human AB serum, 8.5 to 10 IU/ml IL-2 and gentamicin, along with approximately 10 ug/ml peptides. Half of the culture medium was replaced with fresh IL-2-containing medium on days 3 and 7. Unless noted otherwise, every peptide stimulation condition was cultured in triplicate wells. PBMC were separated from whole blood using Ficoll-Paque Plus gradient centrifugation and were then either cryopreserved at -140C or used fresh. The overlapping peptide pools covered the spike proteins of SARS-CoV-2 as well as those of the common cold coronaviruses HCoV-NL63, HCoV-OC43 and HCoV-229E. Genomic DNA was extracted from cultured CD4+ T cells with the QIAamp micro DNA kit.

This receptor was taken from a human donor who received a COVID-19 vaccine. This material consisted of CD4+ T cells from PBMCs cultured with HCoV-229E spike peptides, taken after COVID-19 vaccination. Reading the label with the study, this specimen's cell subset or site is: HCoV-229E spike overlapping peptide pool stimulation.

For the CDR3, the sequence is CASTSQRGTYSNQPQHF. Here is the DNA: TGTGCCAGTACCTCCCAGAGGGGGACCTATAGCAATCAGCCCCAGCATTTT. Recombination linked TRBV19 to TRBJ1-5, with TRBD1 tentatively as D gene (6 bases match). Trimming costs V 7 bases and J 0 bases, and their ends lie 19 bases apart. The CDR3 holds 17 amino acids from the cysteine to the phenylalanine. The read is trimmed to its CDR3 DNA, 51 bases read in frame from base 1. The germline V gene (reference sequence) specifies LNHDA as CDR1 and SQIVND as CDR2.